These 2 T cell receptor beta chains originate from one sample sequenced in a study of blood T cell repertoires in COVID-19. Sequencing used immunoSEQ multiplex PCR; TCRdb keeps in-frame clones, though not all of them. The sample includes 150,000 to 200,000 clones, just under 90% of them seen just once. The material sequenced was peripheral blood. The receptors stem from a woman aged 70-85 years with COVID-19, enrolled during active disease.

CDR3 sequence: CSASSSGRGNEQFF. CDR3 sequence (DNA): TGCAGTGCTAGTTCTAGCGGGAGGGGGAATGAGCAGTTCTTC. V and J are TRBV20-1 and TRBJ2-1; the match to TRBD2 covers 12 bases. The CDR3 has 14 amino acids. V trimming: 3 bases; J trimming: 7 bases; junction bases outside the gene matches: 4. Germline V lookup: CDR1 DFQATT, CDR2 SNEGSKA (reference sequence).

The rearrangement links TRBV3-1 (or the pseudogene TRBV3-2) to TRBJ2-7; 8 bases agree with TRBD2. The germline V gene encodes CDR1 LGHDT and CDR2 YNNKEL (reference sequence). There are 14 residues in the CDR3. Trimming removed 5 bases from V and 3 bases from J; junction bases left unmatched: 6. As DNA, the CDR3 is TGTGCCAGCAGCTCCGGGACTAGTGGCTACGAGCAGTACTTC. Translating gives CASSSGTSGYEQYF.